This T cell receptor beta chain originates from a study of cytomegalovirus exposure and HLA in healthy donors (TCRdb year 2017). As for the study more broadly: In an earlier analysis of around 540 of the donors, 276 Gb of sequence data and 120 million or so unique TCR beta sequences from about 190 million T cells were reported. The study combined high-throughput TCR immunosequencing, statistical association of individual TCRs with disease status, and machine learning to predict cytomegalovirus infection status. Typing coverage differed by locus: A, B, C, DRB1 and DQB1 were typed in about 620-640 donors, DQA1 in around 500, DPA1 in some 570, and DPB1 in roughly 450. To decide whether each TCR beta V gene segment behaved as functional or pseudogenic, an earlier analysis of some 540 of the donors relied on high-throughput TCR beta sequencing. All discovery cohort repertoires had been generated on a single sequencing platform. To study patterns of TCR occurrence, a later analysis re-analyzed previously published TCR beta repertoires from 700 or so donors and added high-resolution HLA genotyping. A later genetic analysis used genome-wide SNP genotypes for about 55% of the 666 donors, treating that subset as a discovery cohort. HLA typing covered class I and class II loci at four-digit resolution. Among about 410 genotyped donors of the cohort, an average of approximately 220,000 unique TCR beta nucleotide sequences was sequenced per donor, of which roughly 17% were non-productive. Donor age, sex, ethnicity and CMV serostatus were collected together with the repertoire data. Along with the approximately 620-subject first cohort, a separate validation cohort of 120 different subjects was used. Because of strong linkage in the cohort, five DR-DQ haplotypes were treated as single units for association and clustering. The study aimed to test whether signatures of past pathogen exposure could be identified by cataloging public T cell receptors. Roughly 300 gigabases of sequencing data and around 85 million unique TCR sequences made up an early release that covered 500 to 700 HLA-typed donors. Rather than using new phenotypic data, the later analysis identified candidate immune exposures from TCR beta sequences and from how often those sequences occurred across donors. The study used immunosequencing to profile the T cell repertoires of hundreds of subjects and linked those repertoires to cytomegalovirus serostatus. Of the 398 genotyped donors, over 70% fell in the genetic ancestry cluster associated with self-reported Caucasian donors.

The paper as a whole reports these results and caveats: The study gave a list of 150 to 200 TCR beta chains associated with cytomegalovirus. In a later analysis, around 17,000 TCR beta sequences were associated with specific HLA alleles at a false discovery rate of 0.05. The authors suggested that the approach could potentially be extended to other disease states and immunological phenotypes. An earlier analysis of several hundred of the donors showed that most TCR beta V segments appeared in productive rearrangements either about 87% or about 30% of the time, which broadly matched IMGT annotations. A few of the identified cytomegalovirus-associated TCR beta chains were confirmed in vitro to be specific for cytomegalovirus antigens. Presence/absence analyses assumed roughly uniform sequencing depth across donors, an assumption that may not hold. In both the original and validation cohorts, the classifier was reported to diagnose cytomegalovirus status with high specificity and sensitivity. When HLA alleles, especially DR and DQ, strongly co-occurred, TCR associations were difficult to assign to individual alleles. Because some donors lacked HLA typing at each locus, the association tests relied only on the typed subset. Correlated functional status among segregating V segments might reflect linkage disequilibrium, but an unknown experimental factor could not be ruled out. Immune exposure information for the cohort was limited to CMV serostatus. In a later genetic analysis, fewer N-insertions in productive TCRs were reported among donors in an Asian-associated ancestry cluster than the roughly 700-donor mean. A further reported finding was that TCR beta sequences accurately predicted the HLA-A and HLA-B alleles for most subjects in the first cohort. Most TCR sequences were seen in very few donors, while some public TCRs were found in many individuals. This cohort had only TCR beta chains sequenced, and the lack of alpha or paired-chain data limited which features could be detected. The sequencing pipeline was judged likely to have produced a cluster of highly shared sequence variants as a technical artifact. In a later analysis, several top co-occurrence clusters were reported to appear linked to parvovirus B19, influenza, CMV and Epstein-Barr virus. V-gene and J-gene trimming of TCR beta chains was associated with a missense DCLRE1C variant in a later genetic analysis, and the association was replicated in an independent cohort. In a later analysis, HLA-associated TCR beta chains were found to be more clonally expanded and to have lower generation probabilities than equally common non-associated chains. Seventeen rarely observed V segments, including chromosome 9 orphons, were excluded from the earlier analysis of several hundred of the donors because counts were too low. A later analysis found that TCR association rates varied across HLA loci, with DRB1 alleles showing the most associated TCRs and HLA-C alleles the fewest. Most CMV-associated TCR beta chains appeared to be HLA-restricted in a later analysis, and the HLA associations seemed to be driven largely by CMV exposure.

The method behind the library was the immunoSEQ multiplex PCR assay. For the multiplex PCR, a mixture combining 60 forward primers for TCR Vbeta segments and 13 reverse primers for TCR Jbeta segments was used. The CDR3 region of rearranged TCR beta genes was amplified from genomic DNA by a multiplex PCR assay. The Illumina HiSeq System was used to sequence the amplified TCR beta libraries as 87-base-pair reads. Per the authors' processing: In a later analysis, tens of millions of unique TCR beta chains were counted across the 650 to 700 repertoires, and around 10 million of these chains were shared by at least two donors. Raw reads were error-corrected and collapsed into unique sequences with a nearest-neighbor algorithm that merged closely related sequences to remove PCR and sequencing errors. Alignment of CDR3 sequences to IMGT reference sequences was used to assign V, D and J gene segments. For a sequence to be retained, at least a six-nucleotide match to both a V gene segment and a J gene segment was required. A rearrangement was called productive if the CDR3 had no stop codons and remained in frame with V and J, and every other rearrangement was called non-productive. Following IMGT convention, CDR3 was defined as the stretch from the second conserved V-encoded cysteine up to the conserved J-encoded phenylalanine. In an earlier analysis of approximately 500 of the donors, sequences lacking an unambiguous match to a single V gene segment were excluded. In an earlier analysis of 500 to 750 of the donors, V segments were called functional above 56.7% productive rearrangements and were called segregating when the between-donor standard deviation exceeded 5%. A statistical classification framework was built for diagnosing cytomegalovirus status from the catalog of TCR beta chain sequences. A later analysis assigned V and J genes by comparing TCR nucleotide sequences with IMGT/GENE-DB human TR gene sequences. The TCRdist pipeline was used in a later analysis to assign CDR3 sequences and most-parsimonious VDJ recombination scenarios. A later analysis defined each TCR beta chain by its CDR3 amino acid sequence plus V-gene family, and excluded reads lacking a unique V-gene family. In a later analysis, 450 to 600 highly shared, low-generation-probability nucleotide sequences were removed to address suspected cross-contamination and a sequencing artifact. A later analysis calculated a clonal expansion index for each public chain from normalized within-repertoire ranks of inferred template counts. In a later analysis, generation probabilities were computed with a VDJ recombination model fitted to out-of-frame rearrangements, and the resulting probabilities were checked against IGoR. Hypergeometric tests were used in a later analysis to score TCR-TCR, TCR-HLA and TCR-CMV co-occurrence, with a repertoire-size bias correction applied to the TCR pairs. In a later analysis, false discovery rates were estimated by permuting HLA or CMV assignments 20 times. In a later analysis, co-occurring TCRs were grouped using DBSCAN, and TCRdist sequence similarity was added for clustering within HLA-allele-positive subsets. Co-occurrence clustering excluded repertoires with fewer than 30,000 or more than 120,000 public chains, plus five with anomalous nucleotide sharing. TCRdb took over this immuneACCESS table, retaining in-frame rearrangements with V and J assigned. Such tables are incomplete; in checked studies, under half of the missing clones stem from an unresolved V gene, and the remainder is unexplained. D and trimming come from the DNA, and the V and J calls and clone size come from that table. This sample's listing comprises around 100,000 clones. The ten top clones hold 3.5% of the sample.

The cohort was made up of roughly 670 healthy bone marrow donors. At the time of sampling, all cohort members were nominally healthy, though unrecorded immune exposures were likely present. The donor tested CMV seronegative, placing the donor among the 350 or so seronegative members of the cohort. A peripheral blood sample was provided by each donor, and peripheral blood mononuclear cells were used for TCR beta sequencing. The Qiagen DNeasy Blood Extraction Kit was used to extract genomic DNA from the blood cell samples. Comment on this clone: It has no known antigen specificity.

Specimen: PBMCs. This receptor was obtained from a middle-aged man in good health and CMV-seronegative.

The DNA reads as follows: TGTGCCAGCAGTTTGCGGAACTATGGCTACACCTTC. Translated, this is CASSLRNYGYTF. The chain is made from TRBV28 and TRBJ1-2; confidence is insufficient to name the D gene. V is shortened by 3 bases, J by 2 bases, and the region joining them spans 4 bases. The CDR3 spans 12 residues, from the cysteine through the phenylalanine. Only CDR3 DNA remains: 36 bases, in frame from the first base. CDR1 and CDR2, per the germline V gene, are MDHEN and SYDVKM.